This T cell receptor (beta chain) was recorded in a study of PD-1 blockade in mismatch repair-deficient tumors. Findings and limits, study-wide: Tumor-resident clones, often absent from pretreatment blood, expanded after pembrolizumab and then contracted.

The method was immunoSEQ multiplex PCR; TCRdb's version includes in-frame clones alone and lacks a portion of them. The profile shows 15,000 to 20,000 clones, 84% of them singletons. Comments on this clone: Its antigen remains unidentified.

Germline V CDR1 and CDR2: GTSNPN, SVGIG (reference sequence). After removal of 3 bases from V and 5 bases from J, the junction contained 5 bases not matched to a gene. The CDR3 has 15 residues. The sequence was obtained from an adult with mismatch repair-deficient cancer. V usage is TRBV30 and J usage is TRBJ2-5; 14 bases agree with TRBD2. This specimen was PBMCs, taken before pembrolizumab treatment. CDR3 sequence (DNA): TGTGCCTGGAGCCCGGGACTAGCGGGAGTGGAGACCCAGTACTTC. Amino acid sequence: CAWSPGLAGVETQYF. The full variable domain, rest sourced from reference TRBV30 and TRBJ2-5, is SQTIHQWPATLVQPVGSPLSLECTVEGTSNPNLYWYRQAAGRGLQLLFYSVGIGQISSEVPQNLSASRPQDRQFILSSKKLLLSDSGFYLCAWSPGLAGVETQYFGPGTRLLVL.